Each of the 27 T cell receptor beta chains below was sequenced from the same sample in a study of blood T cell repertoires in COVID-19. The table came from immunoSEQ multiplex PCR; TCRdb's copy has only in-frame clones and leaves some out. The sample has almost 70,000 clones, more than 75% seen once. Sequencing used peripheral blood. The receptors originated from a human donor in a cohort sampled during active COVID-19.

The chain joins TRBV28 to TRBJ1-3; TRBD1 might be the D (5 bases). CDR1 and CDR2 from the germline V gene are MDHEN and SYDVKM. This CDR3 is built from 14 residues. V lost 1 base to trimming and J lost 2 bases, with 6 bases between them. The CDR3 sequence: CASSLSGTGNTIYF. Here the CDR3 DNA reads TGTGCCAGCAGTTTATCAGGGACTGGAAACACCATATATTTT.

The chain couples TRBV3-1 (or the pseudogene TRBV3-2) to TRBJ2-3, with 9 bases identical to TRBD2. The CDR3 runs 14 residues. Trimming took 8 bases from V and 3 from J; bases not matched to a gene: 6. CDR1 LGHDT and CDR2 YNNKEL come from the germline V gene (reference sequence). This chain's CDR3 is CASAAGGPTDTQYF. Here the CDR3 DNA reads TGTGCCAGCGCGGCGGGGGGGCCGACAGATACGCAGTATTTT.

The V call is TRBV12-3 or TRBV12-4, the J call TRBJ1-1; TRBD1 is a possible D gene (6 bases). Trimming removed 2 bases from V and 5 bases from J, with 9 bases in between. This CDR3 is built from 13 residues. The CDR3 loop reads CASSLLGATEAFF. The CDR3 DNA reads TGTGCCAGCAGTTTATTGGGGGCGACTGAAGCTTTCTTT.

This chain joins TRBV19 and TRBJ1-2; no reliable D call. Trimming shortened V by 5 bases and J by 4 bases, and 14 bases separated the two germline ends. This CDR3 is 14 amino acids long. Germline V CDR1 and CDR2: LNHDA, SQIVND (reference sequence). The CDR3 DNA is TGTGCCAGTAGTCCCCGTGGGGAGTTCTATGGCTACACCTTC. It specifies CASSPRGEFYGYTF.

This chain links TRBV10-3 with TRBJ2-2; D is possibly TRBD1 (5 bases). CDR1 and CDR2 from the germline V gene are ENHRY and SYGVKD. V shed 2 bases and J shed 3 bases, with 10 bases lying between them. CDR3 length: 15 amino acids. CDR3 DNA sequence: TGTGCCATCAGTGAGAGGGGTTGGGACACCGGGGAGCTGTTTTTT. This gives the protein CAISERGWDTGELFF.

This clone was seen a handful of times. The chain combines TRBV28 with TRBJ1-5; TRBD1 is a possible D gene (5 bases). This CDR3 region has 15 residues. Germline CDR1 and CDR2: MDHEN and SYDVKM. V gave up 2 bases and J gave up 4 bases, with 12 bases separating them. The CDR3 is CASSLIRGGNQPQHF. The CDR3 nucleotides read TGTGCCAGCAGTTTAATTAGGGGCGGAAATCAGCCCCAGCATTTT. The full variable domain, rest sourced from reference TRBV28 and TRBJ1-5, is DVKVTQSSRYLVKRTGEKVFLECVQDMDHENMFWYRQDPGLGLRLIYFSYDVKMKEKGDIPEGYSVSREKKERFSLILESASTNQTSMYLCASSLIRGGNQPQHFGDGTRLSIL.

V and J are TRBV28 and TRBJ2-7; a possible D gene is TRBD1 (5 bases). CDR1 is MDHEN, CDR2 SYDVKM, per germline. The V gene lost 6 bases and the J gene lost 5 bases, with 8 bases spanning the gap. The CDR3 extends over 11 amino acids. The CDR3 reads CASREGDEQYF. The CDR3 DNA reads TGTGCCAGCAGGGAAGGGGACGAGCAGTACTTC.

The CDR3 loop reads CASSHLAGDEQFF. CDR3 DNA: TGTGCCAGCAGCCACCTAGCGGGAGATGAGCAGTTCTTC. The chain is built from TRBV5-4 and TRBJ2-1; 10 nucleotides line up with TRBD2. The CDR3 is 13 amino acids. CDR1 is SGHNT, CDR2 YYREEE, per germline (reference sequence). V was clipped by 4 bases and J by 8 bases; unmatched bases: 3.

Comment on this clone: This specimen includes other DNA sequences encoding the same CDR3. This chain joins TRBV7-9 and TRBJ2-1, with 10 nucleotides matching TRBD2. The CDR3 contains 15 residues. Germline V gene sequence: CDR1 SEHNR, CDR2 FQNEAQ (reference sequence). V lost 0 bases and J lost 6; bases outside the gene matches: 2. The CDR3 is CASSLATSGVNEQFF. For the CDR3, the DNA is TGTGCCAGCAGCTTAGCTACTAGCGGGGTCAATGAGCAGTTCTTC.

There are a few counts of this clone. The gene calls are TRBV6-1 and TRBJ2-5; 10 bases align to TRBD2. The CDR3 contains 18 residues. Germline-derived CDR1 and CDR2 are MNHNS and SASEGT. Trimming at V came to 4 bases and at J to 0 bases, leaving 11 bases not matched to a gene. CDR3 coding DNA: TGTGCCAGCAGTGCCCTTCCCTCGACTAGCGGGTACCAAGAGACCCAGTACTTC. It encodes CASSALPSTSGYQETQYF.

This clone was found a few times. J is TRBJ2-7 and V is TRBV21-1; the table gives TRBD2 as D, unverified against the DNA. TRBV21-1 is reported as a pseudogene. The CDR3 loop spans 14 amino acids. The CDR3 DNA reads TGTGCCAGGCGCGGGCCCCGATTCCCCTACGAGCAGTACTTC. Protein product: CARRGPRFPYEQYF.

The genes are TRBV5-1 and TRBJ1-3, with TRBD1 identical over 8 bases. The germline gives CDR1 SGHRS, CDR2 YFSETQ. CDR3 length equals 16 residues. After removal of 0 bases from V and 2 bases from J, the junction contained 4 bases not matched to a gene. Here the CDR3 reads CASSLAGTGPGNTIYF. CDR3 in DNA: TGCGCCAGCAGCTTGGCGGGGACAGGTCCTGGAAACACCATATATTTT.

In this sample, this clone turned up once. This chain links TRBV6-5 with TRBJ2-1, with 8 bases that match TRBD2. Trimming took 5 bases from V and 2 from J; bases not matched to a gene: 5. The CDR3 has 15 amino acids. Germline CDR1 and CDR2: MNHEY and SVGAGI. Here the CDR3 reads CASSPLAGPYNEQFF. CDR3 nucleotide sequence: TGTGCCAGCAGTCCTTTAGCGGGGCCCTACAATGAGCAGTTCTTC.

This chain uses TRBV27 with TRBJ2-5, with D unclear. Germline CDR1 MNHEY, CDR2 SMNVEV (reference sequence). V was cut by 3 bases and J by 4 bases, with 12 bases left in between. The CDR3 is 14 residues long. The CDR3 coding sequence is TGTGCCAGCAGTTTTGACTCCCGTATAGAGACCCAGTACTTC. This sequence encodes CASSFDSRIETQYF.

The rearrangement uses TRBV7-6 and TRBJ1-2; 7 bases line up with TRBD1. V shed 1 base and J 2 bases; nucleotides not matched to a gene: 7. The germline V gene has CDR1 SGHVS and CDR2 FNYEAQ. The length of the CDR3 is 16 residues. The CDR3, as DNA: TGTGCCAGCAGCTTAGGCGACAGGGTAGTCAACTATGGCTACACCTTC. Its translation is CASSLGDRVVNYGYTF.

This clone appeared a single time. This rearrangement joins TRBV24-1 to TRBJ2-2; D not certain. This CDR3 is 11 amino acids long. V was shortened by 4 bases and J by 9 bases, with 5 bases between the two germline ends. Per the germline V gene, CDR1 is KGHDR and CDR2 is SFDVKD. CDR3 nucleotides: TGTGCCACCAGTGACTCCTGGGAGCTGTTTTTT. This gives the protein CATSDSWELFF.

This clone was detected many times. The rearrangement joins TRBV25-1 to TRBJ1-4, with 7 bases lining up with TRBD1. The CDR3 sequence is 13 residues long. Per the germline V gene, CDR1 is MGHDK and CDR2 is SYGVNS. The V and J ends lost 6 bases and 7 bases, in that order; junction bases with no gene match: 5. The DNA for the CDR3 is TGTGCCAGCAGCCGACAGGGAAGTGAAAAACTGTTTTTT. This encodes CASSRQGSEKLFF.

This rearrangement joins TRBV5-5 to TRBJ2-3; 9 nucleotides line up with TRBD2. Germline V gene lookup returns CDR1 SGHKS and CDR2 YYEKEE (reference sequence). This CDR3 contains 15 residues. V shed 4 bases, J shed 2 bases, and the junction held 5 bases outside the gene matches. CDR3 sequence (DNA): TGTGCCAGCAGCCGTAGCGGGGGTTTCACAGATACGCAGTATTTT. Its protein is CASSRSGGFTDTQYF.

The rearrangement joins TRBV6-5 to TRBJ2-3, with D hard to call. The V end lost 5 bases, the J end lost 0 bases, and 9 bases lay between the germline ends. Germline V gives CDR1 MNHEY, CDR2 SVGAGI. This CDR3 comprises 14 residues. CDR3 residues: CASSLGSSTDTQYF. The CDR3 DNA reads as TGTGCCAGCAGTCTTGGTAGCAGCACAGATACGCAGTATTTT.

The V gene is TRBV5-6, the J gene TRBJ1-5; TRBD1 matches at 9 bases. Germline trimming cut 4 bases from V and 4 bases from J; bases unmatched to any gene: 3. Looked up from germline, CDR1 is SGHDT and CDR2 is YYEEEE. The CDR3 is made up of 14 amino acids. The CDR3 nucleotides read TGTGCCAGCAGCCACGGGACAGGGAATCAGCCCCAGCATTTT. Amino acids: CASSHGTGNQPQHF.

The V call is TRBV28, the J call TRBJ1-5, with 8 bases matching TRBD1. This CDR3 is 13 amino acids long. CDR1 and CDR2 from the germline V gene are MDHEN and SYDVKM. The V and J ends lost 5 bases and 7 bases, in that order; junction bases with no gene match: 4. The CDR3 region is CASSDRGKQPQHF. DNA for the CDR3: TGTGCCAGCAGTGACAGGGGAAAGCAGCCCCAGCATTTT.

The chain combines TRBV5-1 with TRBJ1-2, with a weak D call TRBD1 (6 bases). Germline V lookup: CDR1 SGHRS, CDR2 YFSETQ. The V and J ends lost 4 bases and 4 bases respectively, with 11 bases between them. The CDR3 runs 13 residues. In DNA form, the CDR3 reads TGCGCCAGCAGCCCGGACAGCGCCTATGGCTACACCTTC. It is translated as CASSPDSAYGYTF. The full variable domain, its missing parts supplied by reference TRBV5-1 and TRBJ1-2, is KAGVTQTPRYLIKTRGQQVTLSCSPISGHRSVSWYQQTPGQGLQFLFEYFSETQRNKGNFPGRFSGRQFSNSRSEMNVSTLELGDSALYLCASSPDSAYGYTFGSGTRLTVV.

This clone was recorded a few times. In nucleotides, the CDR3 is TGTGCCAGCAGTGCTGGACAATTGTATAATTCACCCCTCCACTTT. Translated, it gives CASSAGQLYNSPLHF. V and J are TRBV28 and TRBJ1-6, with D perhaps matching TRBD1 (5 bases). Per the germline V gene, CDR1 is MDHEN and CDR2 is SYDVKM. This CDR3 spans 15 amino acids. V lost 5 bases and J lost 4, with 12 bases in between.

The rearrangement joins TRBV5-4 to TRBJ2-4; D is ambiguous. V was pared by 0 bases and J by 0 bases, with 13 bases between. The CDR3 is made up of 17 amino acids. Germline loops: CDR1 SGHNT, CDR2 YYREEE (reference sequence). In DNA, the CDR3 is TGTGCCAGCAGCTTGGGTGGGCACCAAGTAGCCAAAAACATTCAGTACTTC. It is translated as CASSLGGHQVAKNIQYF.

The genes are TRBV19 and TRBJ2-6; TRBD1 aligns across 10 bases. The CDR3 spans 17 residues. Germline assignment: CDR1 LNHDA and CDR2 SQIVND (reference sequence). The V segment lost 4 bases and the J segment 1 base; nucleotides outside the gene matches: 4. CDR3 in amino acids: CASSKWDRGSGANVLTF. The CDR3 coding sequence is TGTGCCAGTAGTAAATGGGACAGGGGTTCTGGGGCCAACGTCCTGACTTTC.

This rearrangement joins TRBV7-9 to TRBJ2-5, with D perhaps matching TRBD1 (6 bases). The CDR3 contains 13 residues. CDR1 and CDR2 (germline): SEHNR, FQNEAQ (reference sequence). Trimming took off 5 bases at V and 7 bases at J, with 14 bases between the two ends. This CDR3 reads CASSLGTIGTQYF. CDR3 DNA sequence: TGTGCCAGCAGCCTCGGGACAATTGGGACCCAGTACTTC.

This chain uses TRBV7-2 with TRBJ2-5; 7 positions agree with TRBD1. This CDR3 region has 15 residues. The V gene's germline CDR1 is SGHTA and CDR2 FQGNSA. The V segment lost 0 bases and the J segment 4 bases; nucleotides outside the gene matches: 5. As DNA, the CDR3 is TGTGCCAGCAGCTTAGCAGTACAGGGGCGAGAGACCCAGTACTTC. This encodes CASSLAVQGRETQYF.